The sequence of this T cell receptor (beta chain) was determined in a study of T-cell memory formation after mild COVID-19. From germline, CDR1 is MNHEY and CDR2 SVGEGT. The V segment lost 2 bases and the J segment 0 bases; nucleotides outside the gene matches: 14. The CDR3 runs 19 residues. Ten or more counts support this clonotype. TCR alpha and TCR beta cDNA libraries carrying sample barcodes and UMIs came from 5'RACE with constant-segment primers. A single record per CDR3 protein comes from TCRdb applying MiXCR to the 5' RACE reads. Of about 610,000 distinct CDR3 sequences in the sample, 17% were seen once.

This TCR derives from an adult woman who had mild COVID-19 (a few samples of this study predate the infection). Cell type and time point are not known. This chain uses TRBV6-2 or TRBV6-3 with TRBJ2-3; 7 nucleotides agree with TRBD1. Sequencing was done on a sample of PBMCs or a T cell subset sorted from them (not recorded which). In nucleotides, the CDR3 is TGTGCCAGCAGTTACGACCGGGACAGCCCCGGGATCAGCACAGATACGCAGTATTTT. Translation: CASSYDRDSPGISTDTQYF.